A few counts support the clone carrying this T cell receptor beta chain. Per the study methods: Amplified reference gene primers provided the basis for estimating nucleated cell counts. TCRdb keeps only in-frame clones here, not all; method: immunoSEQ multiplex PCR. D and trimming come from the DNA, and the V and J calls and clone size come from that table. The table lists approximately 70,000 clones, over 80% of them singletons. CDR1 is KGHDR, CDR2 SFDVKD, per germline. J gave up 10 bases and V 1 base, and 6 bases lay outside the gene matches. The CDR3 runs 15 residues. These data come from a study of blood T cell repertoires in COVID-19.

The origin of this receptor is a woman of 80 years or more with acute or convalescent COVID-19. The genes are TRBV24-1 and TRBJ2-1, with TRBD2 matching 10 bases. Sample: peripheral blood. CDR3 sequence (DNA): TGTGCCACCAGTGATTTTAAGCGGGGGGGCGCGGAGCAGTTCTTC. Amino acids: CATSDFKRGGAEQFF.